The rows below give T cell receptor beta chains drawn from one sample of a study of blood T cell repertoires in COVID-19. Sequencing was performed with immunoSEQ multiplex PCR; in TCRdb, only in-frame clones are kept and a portion is missing. The top ten clones hold around 3.5% of a sample with around 100,000 clones, roughly 88% of them seen once. What was sequenced was peripheral blood. The receptor source for this set is a human donor in a cohort sampled during active COVID-19. Both conserved end residues are part of each CDR3. D genes are given only for firm matches. Some rows have no size entry. The others give once, few or many, or a class for an expanded clone.

- | TRBJ1-1 | TRBV5-4 | - | TGTGCCAGCAGCGTCGGGAGGTACACTGAAGCTTTCTTT | CASSVGRYTEAFF
- | TRBJ2-5 | TRBV28 | TRBD1 | TGTGCCAGCAGTTTTGGTGGGACAGGCGATCCTGGTTTAGAGTACTTC | CASSFGGTGDPGLEYF
- | TRBJ2-1 | TRBV19 | - | TGTGCCACCACGGACGGGGCCTACAATGAGCAGTTCTTC | CATTDGAYNEQFF
- | TRBJ2-7 | TRBV9 | - | TGTGCCAGCAGCGTAGGACAACGTACCTACGAGCAGTACTTC | CASSVGQRTYEQYF
- | TRBJ2-2 | TRBV5-4 | TRBD2 | TGTGCCAGCAGCGGCCAAGCGGGAGTCGTCGGGGAGCTGTTTTTT | CASSGQAGVVGELFF
- | TRBJ2-7 | TRBV19 | - | TGTGCCAGTAGTATTTCTCAACTCTTCTACGAGCAGTACTTC | CASSISQLFYEQYF
few | TRBJ1-1 | TRBV27 | TRBD1 | TGTGCCAGCAGTTTGGCAGGGGGCATTGAAGCTTTCTTT | CASSLAGGIEAFF
- | TRBJ1-4 | TRBV5-1 | - | TGCGCCAGCAGCTCAAAAGCCGGCGGGGGAGGGGAAAAACTGTTTTTT | CASSSKAGGGGEKLFF
- | TRBJ1-1 | TRBV19 | TRBD1 | TGTGCCAGTAGTTTCACAGGGGCAAACACTGAAGCTTTCTTT | CASSFTGANTEAFF
- | TRBJ1-2 | TRBV14 | - | TGTGCCAGCAGCCAAGAGCGGGGCTTACGGGTCTACACCTTC | CASSQERGLRVYTF
many | TRBJ2-7 | TRBV4-3 | - | TGCGCCAGCAGCCAAGATCATGACAGCGCTTCCTACGAGCAGTACTTC | CASSQDHDSASYEQYF
once | TRBJ1-5 | TRBV9 | - | TGTGCCAGCAGCAACCGATGGACTAATCAGCCCCAGCATTTT | CASSNRWTNQPQHF